A selection of T cell receptor beta chains follows, all from one sample in a study of technical replicates of blood from a few donors. Using immunoSEQ multiplex PCR, the repertoire was profiled, and TCRdb retains in-frame clones only, with some absent. Of approximately 70,000 clones detected, about 89% appear once; the ten largest clones hold over 4%. Material for sequencing was PBMCs. The receptors were sampled from a human donor in good health. Some clones in this sample may be carry-over from other donors' samples. CDR3s include the opening cysteine and the closing phenylalanine or tryptophan. D genes are given only for firm matches. Clone size, where shown, is once, few, many, or a class for clones that have expanded.

j_call v_call d_call clone_size cdr3_aa cdr3_nt
TRBJ2-1 TRBV5-4 TRBD1 . CASSWDRGNNEQFF TGTGCCAGCAGCTGGGACAGGGGGAACAATGAGCAGTTCTTC
TRBJ1-2 TRBV9 TRBD1 . CASSPRQGFGYGYTF TGTGCCAGCAGCCCGAGACAGGGGTTTGGCTATGGCTACACCTTC
TRBJ1-5 TRBV9 TRBD1 . CASSGQVGQPQHF TGTGCCAGCAGTGGACAGGTCGGACAGCCCCAGCATTTT
TRBJ2-7 TRBV19 TRBD1 . CASWDAEGGTEQYF TGTGCCAGTTGGGATGCTGAAGGGGGCACCGAGCAGTACTTC
TRBJ1-1 TRBV27 . . CASSPAGAQNTEAFF TGTGCCAGCAGCCCTGCAGGGGCCCAGAACACTGAAGCTTTCTTT
TRBJ1-1 TRBV7-3 TRBD1 . CASSSTGGLWAFF TGTGCCAGCAGCTCCACAGGGGGCCTTTGGGCTTTCTTT
TRBJ2-3 TRBV7-6 TRBD2 . CASSPREGGGPITDTQYF TGTGCCAGCAGCCCCCGTGAGGGCGGGGGACCTATCACAGATACGCAGTATTTT
TRBJ2-2 TRBV9 TRBD2 . CASSPSLQGRGEGTGELFF TGTGCCAGCAGCCCGTCCCTCCAGGGGCGGGGGGAGGGCACCGGGGAGCTGTTTTTT
TRBJ2-5 TRBV19 TRBD2 . CASALGRAQETQYF TGTGCCAGTGCCTTGGGGAGGGCCCAAGAGACCCAGTACTTC
TRBJ2-1 TRBV7-9 TRBD2 . CASSRTSGGYNEQFF TGTGCCAGCAGCAGGACTAGCGGGGGGTACAATGAGCAGTTCTTC
TRBJ2-5 TRBV7-9 . . CASSPSGLQETQYF TGTGCCAGCAGCCCCTCGGGACTCCAAGAGACCCAGTACTTC
TRBJ1-1 TRBV7-2 . . CASGERGTEAFF TGTGCCAGCGGTGAAAGAGGCACTGAAGCTTTCTTT
TRBJ1-2 TRBV29-1 . . CSVGSGSYGYTF TGCAGCGTTGGCTCAGGGTCCTATGGCTACACCTTC
TRBJ2-7 TRBV28 . . CASVGGSEQYF TGTGCCAGCGTGGGGGGATCGGAGCAGTACTTC
TRBJ2-7 TRBV14 . . CASSQDRPNEQYF TGTGCCAGCAGCCAAGATCGCCCTAACGAGCAGTACTTC
TRBJ2-3 TRBV2 TRBD2 . CASSQTSGGPDTQYF TGTGCCAGCAGTCAGACTAGCGGGGGGCCCGATACGCAGTATTTT
TRBJ2-7 TRBV5-4 . . CASSEDLATYEQYF TGTGCCAGCTCCGAGGATCTAGCGACCTACGAGCAGTACTTC
TRBJ2-1 TRBV7-9 . . CASSPPRGLYNEQFF TGTGCCAGCAGCCCTCCCCGGGGACTCTACAATGAGCAGTTCTTC
TRBJ1-2 TRBV18 . . CASSPPEGSNGYTF TGTGCCAGCTCACCCCCGGAAGGGAGTAATGGCTACACCTTC
TRBJ1-1 TRBV6-1 . . CASTAGSNTEAFF TGTGCCAGCACCGCGGGGTCTAACACTGAAGCTTTCTTT
TRBJ1-4 TRBV5-1 TRBD1 . CASSSTGTNEKLFF TGCGCCAGCAGCTCGACAGGGACTAATGAAAAACTGTTTTTT
TRBJ2-1 TRBV5-4 TRBD1 once CASSLAFRGHSNEQFF TGTGCCAGCAGCTTGGCTTTTAGGGGGCACTCCAATGAGCAGTTCTTC
TRBJ1-1 TRBV9 TRBD1 . CASSARDRDSEAFF TGTGCCAGCAGCGCGCGCGACAGGGACTCTGAAGCTTTCTTT
TRBJ1-5 TRBV7-2 . once CASSLEAGRNQPQHF TGTGCCAGCAGCTTAGAGGCAGGGCGAAATCAGCCCCAGCATTTT
TRBJ2-7 TRBV7-2 TRBD1 . CASSLWGTGVNGQYF TGTGCCAGCAGCTTATGGGGGACAGGAGTAAATGGGCAGTACTTC
TRBJ2-5 TRBV10-3 . . CAIRPGLGETQYF TGTGCCATCAGGCCGGGACTGGGAGAGACCCAGTACTTC
TRBJ2-7 TRBV7-3 TRBD2 . CASSFGGGLDEQYF TGTGCCAGCAGCTTCGGCGGGGGTCTGGACGAGCAGTACTTC
TRBJ2-7 TRBV27 . . CASSLSGREWEQYF TGTGCCAGCAGTTTATCAGGACGGGAGTGGGAGCAGTACTTC
TRBJ2-7 TRBV4-2 . . CASSQVGGDPSYEQYF TGTGCCAGCAGCCAAGTAGGCGGGGACCCCTCCTACGAGCAGTACTTC
TRBJ1-2 TRBV4-3 . . CASSQDRVSGGTF TGCGCCAGCAGCCAAGATAGGGTTTCGGGAGGCACCTTC
TRBJ2-7 TRBV7-3 TRBD1 . CASSLTGGAGSYEQYF TGTGCCAGCAGCTTAACAGGGGGCGCGGGTAGTTACGAGCAGTACTTC
TRBJ2-1 TRBV30 TRBD2 . CAWRGSGNGGLEQFF TGTGCCTGGAGGGGTAGCGGGAATGGGGGACTTGAGCAGTTCTTC
TRBJ2-7 TRBV7-8 . . CASRGRGETYEQYF TGTGCCAGCAGGGGGAGGGGGGAAACCTACGAGCAGTACTTC
TRBJ2-1 TRBV10-3 TRBD1 . CAIAPGQGASNEQFF TGTGCCATCGCGCCGGGACAGGGGGCCTCCAATGAGCAGTTCTTC
TRBJ2-5 TRBV20-1 . . CSHRFQETQYF TGCAGCCACAGGTTCCAAGAGACCCAGTACTTC
TRBJ2-3 TRBV5-4 . . CASSLYPGDTDTQYF TGTGCCAGCAGCTTGTATCCCGGGGACACAGATACGCAGTATTTT
TRBJ2-1 TRBV7-2 . . CASSSAGGLNEQFF TGTGCCAGCAGCTCTGCGGGCGGTTTAAATGAGCAGTTCTTC
TRBJ2-5 TRBV30 . few CAWSVEPAVTQYF TGTGCCTGGAGTGTAGAACCCGCGGTGACCCAGTACTTC
TRBJ2-2 TRBV6-4 TRBD1 . CASSDSPSIRDRGISGELFF TGTGCCAGCAGTGACTCGCCCAGTATCCGGGACAGGGGTATCTCCGGGGAGCTGTTTTTT
TRBJ2-5 TRBV4-1 TRBD1 . CASSQDRGMGETQYF TGCGCCAGCAGCCAAGACAGGGGGATGGGGGAGACCCAGTACTTC
TRBJ2-1 TRBV7-6 TRBD2 . CASKHGGLAGHEQFF TGTGCCAGCAAACATGGGGGACTAGCGGGACATGAGCAGTTCTTC
TRBJ1-3 TRBV29-1 . . CSVKQGGRNTIYF TGCAGCGTTAAACAGGGTGGTCGAAACACCATATATTTT
TRBJ2-7 TRBV7-2 . once CASSLVGRGATQYEQYF TGTGCCAGCAGCTTAGTCGGCAGGGGCGCGACACAGTACGAGCAGTACTTC
TRBJ2-3 TRBV4-2 TRBD2 . CASSQDPRTSGGKGDTQYF TGTGCCAGCAGCCAAGATCCAAGGACTAGCGGGGGGAAGGGAGATACGCAGTATTTT
TRBJ1-1 TRBV6-5 . . CASSPLLSGDTEAFF TGTGCCAGCAGTCCGTTGCTCTCGGGGGACACTGAAGCTTTCTTT
TRBJ2-1 TRBV2 . . CASSARGTRYNEQFF TGTGCCAGCAGTGCTCGCGGGACCAGATACAATGAGCAGTTCTTC
TRBJ1-5 TRBV18 TRBD1 . CASSLGTGDQPQHF TGTGCCAGCTCACTCGGGACAGGGGATCAGCCCCAGCATTTT
TRBJ1-2 TRBV18 . . CASSPGLGAEYGYTF TGTGCCAGCTCACCGGGACTAGGGGCCGAGTATGGCTACACCTTC
TRBJ1-1 TRBV27 . . CASSSDQGGVNTEAFF TGTGCCAGCAGTTCGGACCAGGGAGGGGTGAACACTGAAGCTTTCTTT
TRBJ2-5 TRBV7-7 TRBD2 . CASSLIRTSGRVQETQYF TGTGCCAGCAGCTTAATACGAACTAGCGGTCGGGTCCAAGAGACCCAGTACTTC